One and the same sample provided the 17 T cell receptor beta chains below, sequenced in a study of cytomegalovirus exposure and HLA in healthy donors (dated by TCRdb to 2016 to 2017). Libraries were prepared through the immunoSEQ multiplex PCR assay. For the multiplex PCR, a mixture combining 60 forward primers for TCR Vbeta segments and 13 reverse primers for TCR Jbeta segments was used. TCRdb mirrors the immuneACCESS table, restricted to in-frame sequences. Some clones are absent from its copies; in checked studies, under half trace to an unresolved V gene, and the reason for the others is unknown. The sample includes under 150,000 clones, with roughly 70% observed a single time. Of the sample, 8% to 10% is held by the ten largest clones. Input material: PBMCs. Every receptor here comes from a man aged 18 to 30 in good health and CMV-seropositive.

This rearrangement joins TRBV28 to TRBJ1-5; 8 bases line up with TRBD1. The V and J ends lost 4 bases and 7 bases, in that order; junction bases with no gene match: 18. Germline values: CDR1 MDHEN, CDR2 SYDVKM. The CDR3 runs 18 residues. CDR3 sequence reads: CASSSTTGTGSFRQPQHF. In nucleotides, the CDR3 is TGTGCCAGCAGTTCAACAACCGGGACAGGTTCTTTTCGACAGCCCCAGCATTTT.

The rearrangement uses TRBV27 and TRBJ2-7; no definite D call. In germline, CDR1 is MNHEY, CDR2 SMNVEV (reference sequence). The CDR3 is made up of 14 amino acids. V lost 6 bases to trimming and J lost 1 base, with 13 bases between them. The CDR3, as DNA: TGTGCCAGCAGACCGAGACACGAATCCTACGAGCAGTACTTC. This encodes CASRPRHESYEQYF.

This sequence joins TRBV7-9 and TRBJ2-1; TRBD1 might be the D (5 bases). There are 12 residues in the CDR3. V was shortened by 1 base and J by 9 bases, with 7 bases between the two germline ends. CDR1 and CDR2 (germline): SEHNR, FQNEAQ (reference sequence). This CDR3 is CASSLDQGEQFF. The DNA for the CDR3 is TGTGCCAGCAGCTTAGACCAGGGTGAGCAGTTCTTC.

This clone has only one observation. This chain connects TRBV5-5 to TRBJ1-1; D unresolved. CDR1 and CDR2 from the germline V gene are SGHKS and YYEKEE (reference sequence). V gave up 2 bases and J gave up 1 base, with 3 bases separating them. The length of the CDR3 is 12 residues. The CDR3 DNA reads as TGTGCCAGCAGCTTCGGGAACACTGAAGCTTTCTTT. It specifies CASSFGNTEAFF.

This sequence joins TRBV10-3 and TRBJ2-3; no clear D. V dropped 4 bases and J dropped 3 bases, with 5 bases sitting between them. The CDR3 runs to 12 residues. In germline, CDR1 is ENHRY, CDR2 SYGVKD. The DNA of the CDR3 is TGTGCCATCAGTGCCCTGACAGATACGCAGTATTTT. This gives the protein CAISALTDTQYF.

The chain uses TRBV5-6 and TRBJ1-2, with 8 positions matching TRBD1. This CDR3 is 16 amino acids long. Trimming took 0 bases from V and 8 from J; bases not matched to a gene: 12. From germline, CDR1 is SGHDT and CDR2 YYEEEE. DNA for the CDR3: TGTGCCAGCAGCTTGGAGATGGTGGACAGGGCGGTCGGCTACACCTTC. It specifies CASSLEMVDRAVGYTF.

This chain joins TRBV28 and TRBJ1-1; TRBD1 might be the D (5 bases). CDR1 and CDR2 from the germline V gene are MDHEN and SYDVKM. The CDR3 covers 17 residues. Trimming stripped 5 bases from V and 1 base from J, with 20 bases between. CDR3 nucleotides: TGTGCCAGCAGTGCGACTTTGGGGGGGTGGGGGAACACTGAAGCTTTCTTT. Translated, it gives CASSATLGGWGNTEAFF.

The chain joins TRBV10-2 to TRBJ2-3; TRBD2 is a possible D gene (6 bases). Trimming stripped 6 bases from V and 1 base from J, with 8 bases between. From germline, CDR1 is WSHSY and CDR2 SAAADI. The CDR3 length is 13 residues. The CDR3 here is CASSPGGTDTQYF. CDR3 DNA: TGCGCCAGCAGCCCGGGGGGCACAGATACGCAGTATTTT.

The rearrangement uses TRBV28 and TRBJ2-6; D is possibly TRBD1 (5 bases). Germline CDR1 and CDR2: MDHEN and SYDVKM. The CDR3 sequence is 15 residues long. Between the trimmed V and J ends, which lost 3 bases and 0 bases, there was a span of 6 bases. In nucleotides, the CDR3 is TGTGCCAGCAGTTTTACAGGCTCTGGGGCCAACGTCCTGACTTTC. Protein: CASSFTGSGANVLTF.

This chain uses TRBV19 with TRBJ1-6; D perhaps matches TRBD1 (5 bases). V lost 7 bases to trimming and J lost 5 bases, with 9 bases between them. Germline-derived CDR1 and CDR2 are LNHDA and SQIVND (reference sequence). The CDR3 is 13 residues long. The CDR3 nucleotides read TGTGCCAGTAATCAGGGAAATAATTCACCCCTCCACTTT. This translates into CASNQGNNSPLHF. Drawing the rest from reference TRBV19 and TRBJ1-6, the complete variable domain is DGGITQSPKYLFRKEGQNVTLSCEQNLNHDAMYWYRQDPGQGLRLIYYSQIVNDFQKGDIAEGYSVSREKKESFPLTVTSAQKNPTAFYLCASNQGNNSPLHFGNGTRLTVT.

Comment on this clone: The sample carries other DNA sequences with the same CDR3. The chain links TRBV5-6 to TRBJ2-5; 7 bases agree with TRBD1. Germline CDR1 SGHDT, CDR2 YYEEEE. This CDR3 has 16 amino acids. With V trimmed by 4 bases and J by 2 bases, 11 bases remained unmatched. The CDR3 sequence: CASSARLRDRQETQYF. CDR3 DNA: TGTGCCAGCAGCGCGCGCCTCAGGGACAGACAAGAGACCCAGTACTTC.

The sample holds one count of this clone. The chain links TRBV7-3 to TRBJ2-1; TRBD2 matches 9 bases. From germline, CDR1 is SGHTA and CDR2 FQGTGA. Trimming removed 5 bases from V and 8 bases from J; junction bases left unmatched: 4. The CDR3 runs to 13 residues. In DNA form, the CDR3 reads TGTGCCAGCAGCCCAGCGGGGGGCGATGAGCAGTTCTTC. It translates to CASSPAGGDEQFF.

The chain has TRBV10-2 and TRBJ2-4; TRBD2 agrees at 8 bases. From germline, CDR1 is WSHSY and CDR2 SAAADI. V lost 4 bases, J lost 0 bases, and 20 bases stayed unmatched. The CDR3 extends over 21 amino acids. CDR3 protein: CASSVLVGRGADLIAKNIQYF. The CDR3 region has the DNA TGCGCCAGCAGTGTCCTCGTCGGGAGGGGGGCCGACCTAATAGCCAAAAACATTCAGTACTTC.

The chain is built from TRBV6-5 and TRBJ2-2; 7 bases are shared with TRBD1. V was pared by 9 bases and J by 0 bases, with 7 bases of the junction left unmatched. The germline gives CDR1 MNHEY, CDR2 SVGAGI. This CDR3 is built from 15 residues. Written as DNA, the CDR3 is TGTGCCAGTCGGGACAGAAGCACGAACACCGGGGAGCTGTTTTTT. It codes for CASRDRSTNTGELFF.

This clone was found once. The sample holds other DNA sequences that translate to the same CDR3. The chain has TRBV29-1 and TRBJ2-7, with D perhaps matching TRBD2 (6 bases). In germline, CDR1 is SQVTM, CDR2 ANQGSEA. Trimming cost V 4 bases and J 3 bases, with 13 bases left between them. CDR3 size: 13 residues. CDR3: CSVVPAGLYEQYF. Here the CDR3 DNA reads TGCAGCGTTGTTCCCGCGGGACTCTACGAGCAGTACTTC.

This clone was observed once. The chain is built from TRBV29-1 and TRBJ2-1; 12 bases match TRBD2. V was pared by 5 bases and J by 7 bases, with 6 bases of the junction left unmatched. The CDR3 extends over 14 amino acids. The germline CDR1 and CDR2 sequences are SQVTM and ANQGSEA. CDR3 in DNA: TGCAGCGTTTTTTTTCTAGCGGGGGGGAATGAGCAGTTCTTC. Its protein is CSVFFLAGGNEQFF.

The CDR3 coding sequence is TGTGCCAGCTCACGTGACATCCAGTCTAACGAGCAGTACTTC. It encodes CASSRDIQSNEQYF. The chain employs TRBV18 and TRBJ2-7; D is ambiguous. CDR1 KGHSH and CDR2 LQKENI come from the germline V gene. The CDR3 has 14 residues. Trimming removed 4 bases from V and 5 bases from J, with 15 bases in between. Full variable domain (missing parts from reference TRBV18 and TRBJ2-7): NAGVMQNPRHLVRRRGQEARLRCSPMKGHSHVYWYRQLPEEGLKFMVYLQKENIIDESGMPKERFSAEFPKEGPSILRIQQVVRGDSAAYFCASSRDIQSNEQYFGPGTRLTVT.